This is a list of T cell receptor beta chains from one sample in a study of cytomegalovirus exposure and HLA in healthy donors. Produced via immunoSEQ multiplex PCR; TCRdb's table is partial and in-frame only. The sample consists of about 130,000 clones, 76% of them appearing once. Sequencing was performed on PBMCs. The receptor set was obtained from a female donor in good health and CMV-seropositive. The CDR3 runs from the conserved cysteine through the conserved F or W. D genes are given only for firm matches. The size of a clone is reported for some rows only, either as once, few or many, or as a class for expanded clones.

J gene | D gene | clone size | V gene | CDR3 protein | CDR3 DNA
TRBJ1-4 | - | once | TRBV5-1 | CASSFAPQGPPVATNEKLFF | TGCGCCAGCAGCTTTGCCCCACAGGGACCCCCTGTTGCAACTAATGAAAAACTGTTTTTT
TRBJ1-6 | - | - | TRBV7-6 | CASSSGTSNSPLHF | TGTGCCAGCAGCTCCGGGACATCTAATTCACCCCTCCACTTT
TRBJ1-1 | - | - | TRBV29-1 | CSVEDQDRPNTEAFF | TGCAGCGTTGAAGATCAGGACAGACCGAACACTGAAGCTTTCTTT
TRBJ2-7 | TRBD1 | - | TRBV15 | CATSRAGTERYEQYF | TGTGCCACCAGCAGAGCCGGGACAGAAAGGTACGAGCAGTACTTC
TRBJ1-1 | - | - | TRBV11-1 | CASSLGPRGSAEAFF | TGTGCCAGCAGCTTAGGCCCCAGGGGTAGCGCTGAAGCTTTCTTT
TRBJ1-2 | TRBD1 | - | TRBV6-6 | CASRQGANYGYTF | TGTGCCAGCCGACAGGGGGCGAACTATGGCTACACCTTC
TRBJ2-7 | TRBD1 | - | TRBV7-6 | CASSPDPGQGDEQYF | TGTGCCAGCAGCCCAGATCCGGGACAGGGGGACGAGCAGTACTTC
TRBJ1-2 | - | - | TRBV5-1 | CASSPVNYQDGYTF | TGCGCCAGCAGCCCGGTGAATTATCAGGATGGCTACACCTTC
TRBJ2-7 | TRBD2 | - | TRBV19 | CASSMVGGPYEQYF | TGTGCCAGTAGTATGGTGGGAGGGCCCTACGAGCAGTACTTC
TRBJ2-5 | TRBD1 | - | TRBV28 | CASTVGGTGVETQYF | TGTGCCAGCACCGTGGGGGGGACAGGGGTGGAGACCCAGTACTTC
TRBJ1-3 | TRBD1 | - | TRBV11-2 | CASSRDRVGNTIYF | TGTGCCAGCAGCCGGGACAGGGTAGGAAACACCATATATTTT
TRBJ1-1 | - | - | TRBV7-9 | CASSSPDSLNTEAFF | TGTGCCAGCAGCTCCCCCGACAGCTTGAACACTGAAGCTTTCTTT
TRBJ1-2 | TRBD1 | - | TRBV5-1 | CASSLEGRGQGYTF | TGCGCCAGCAGCTTGGAGGGCAGGGGGCAAGGCTACACCTTC
TRBJ2-1 | TRBD2 | - | TRBV5-1 | CASSWTSSNEQFF | TGCGCCAGCAGCTGGACTAGCTCCAATGAGCAGTTCTTC
TRBJ1-2 | - | - | TRBV7-9 | CASSLSGDGGYTF | TGTGCCAGCAGCTTATCCGGGGATGGAGGCTACACCTTC
TRBJ2-6 | TRBD1 | few | TRBV5-1 | CASSHDTGGLSSGANVLTF | TGCGCCAGCAGCCATGATACAGGGGGCCTTAGCTCTGGGGCCAACGTCCTGACTTTC
TRBJ1-6 | TRBD1 | - | TRBV27 | CASSYQQRDREALHF | TGTGCCAGCAGCTATCAACAACGGGACAGGGAAGCCCTCCACTTT
TRBJ1-1 | - | - | TRBV6-1 | CASSSTRGNTEAFF | TGTGCCAGCAGCTCCACCCGGGGGAACACTGAAGCTTTCTTT
TRBJ2-1 | - | few | TRBV9 | CASSDSATMDNEQFF | TGTGCCAGCAGCGATTCAGCAACTATGGACAATGAGCAGTTCTTC
TRBJ1-5 | TRBD1 | - | TRBV27 | CASSLQGAGSNQPQHF | TGTGCCAGCAGTTTACAGGGGGCAGGTAGCAATCAGCCCCAGCATTTT
TRBJ1-6 | TRBD1 | - | TRBV2 | CARRTGGNSPLHF | TGTGCCAGACGGACAGGGGGTAATTCACCCCTCCACTTT
TRBJ2-1 | - | once | TRBV11-2 | CASSLDLASAYNEQFF | TGTGCCAGCAGCTTAGATTTGGCTAGCGCGTACAATGAGCAGTTCTTC
TRBJ1-1 | - | - | TRBV6-5 | CASSYSAGGGEAFF | TGTGCCAGCAGTTACTCAGCCGGGGGAGGTGAAGCTTTCTTT